This TCR beta chain was recovered during a study of OX40 agonist ivuxolimab in advanced cancers. Background on the study: Eligibility admitted prior anti-PD-1, anti-PD-L1 or anti-CTLA-4 therapy; around 41% had some.

On this clone itself: Its antigen remains unknown. The junction differs from germline at one of its ends, possibly a read error. Other DNA sequences within the sample encode an identical CDR3.

Data came from immunoSEQ multiplex PCR; TCRdb stores just in-frame clones and leaves some out. The sample yields approximately 62,000 clones, 70% to 90% seen once. Findings and caveats of the study: Expanded clones belonging to CD8+ T cells outnumbered, on average, those of CD4+. In the 0.1 to 3.0 mg/kg range, CD4+ and CD8+ blood T cells had expanded clonally by week 6.

This TCR derives from an adult with an advanced solid tumor such as melanoma, head and neck, liver or kidney cancer. The input for sequencing was CD4+ or CD8+ T cells sorted from blood, taken in a trial of the OX40 agonist ivuxolimab.

CDR3 sequence: CASSPAHLISNQPQHF. The CDR3 region has the DNA TGTGCCAGCTCACCTGCACACCTTATTAGCAATCAACCCCAGCATTTT. The gene calls are TRBV18 and TRBJ1-5, with no clear D. CDR1 is KGHSH, CDR2 LQKENI, per germline. The CDR3 sequence is 16 residues long.